This T cell receptor beta chain was identified during a study of CD8 T cells in ankylosing spondylitis. In TCRdb, the 5' RACE reads were re-called with MiXCR into one record per CDR3 protein. Here the sample spans 250,000 to 400,000 distinct CDR3 sequences, roughly 12% being singletons. This clonotype was seen more than once but under ten times. The sequenced material came from blood, either unsorted or a sorted T cell fraction (not recorded which). This TCR derives from a female donor with ankylosing spondylitis or in good health (not recorded which).

CDR3 coding DNA: TGCGCCAGCAGCCATCCCCCCGGAGACAGGGGTAATTCACCCCTCCACTTT. Encoded protein: CASSHPPGDRGNSPLHF. The rearrangement links TRBV4-1 to TRBJ1-6; TRBD1 agrees at 8 bases. The CDR3 extends over 17 amino acids. After removal of 3 bases from V and 6 bases from J, the junction contained 10 bases not matched to a gene. Germline V CDR1 and CDR2: MGHRA, YSYEKL.